These T cell receptor beta chains were read from a single sample in a study of CD4 T cells in relation to SARS-CoV-2 and coronaviruses. For these TCRs, the target antigens are not known. The protocol was immunoSEQ multiplex PCR, while the TCRdb copy is restricted to in-frame clones and leaves out a portion. The sample includes about 22,000 clones, 70% to 80% seen only once; the top ten take roughly 12%. Sequences were obtained from CD4+ T cells from PBMCs, cultured in vitro. These receptors all come from a human donor in good health. Both conserved end residues are part of each CDR3. A D gene is named only where the DNA matches it firmly. Clone size is not always given. Where it is, it says once, few, many or a class for expanded clones.

TRBD1	.	TRBV2	TRBJ1-1	CASSGDREAFF	TGTGCCAGCAGCGGGGACAGGGAAGCTTTCTTT
.	.	TRBV21-1	TRBJ2-1	CASSKTLARNKSSYNEQFF	TGTGCCAGCAGCAAAACCCTAGCCCGTAATAAAAGCTCCTACAATGAGCAGTTCTTC
.	.	TRBV24-1	TRBJ1-1	CATSDRGRRQAFF	TGTGCCACCAGTGATAGAGGGCGGAGACAAGCTTTCTTT
TRBD2	.	TRBV6-4	TRBJ2-7	CASSKGRGTSEGYEQYF	TGTGCCAGCAGTAAAGGTCGAGGGACTAGCGAAGGCTACGAGCAGTACTTC
.	.	TRBV11-2	TRBJ2-1	CASSLGVGRTYNEQFF	TGTGCCAGCAGCTTAGGGGTCGGCAGGACTTACAATGAGCAGTTCTTC
.	.	TRBV4-2	TRBJ1-5	CASSQDRWRAQHF	TGTGCCAGCAGCCAAGACAGGTGGAGGGCTCAGCATTTT
.	.	TRBV24-1	TRBJ2-5	CATSDRRETQYF	TGTGCCACCAGTGACCGGAGAGAGACCCAGTACTTC
TRBD1	once	TRBV7-3	TRBJ2-3	CASSRDRGTDTQYF	TGTGCCAGCAGCCGGGACAGGGGAACAGATACGCAGTATTTT
.	.	TRBV2	TRBJ1-5	CASGTHGQPQHF	TGTGCCAGCGGGACACATGGTCAGCCCCAGCATTTT
.	once	TRBV5-5	TRBJ2-1	CASSPESVSRGGEQFF	TGTGCCAGCAGCCCGGAGAGCGTCTCCCGCGGCGGTGAGCAGTTCTTC
.	.	TRBV30	TRBJ1-1	CAWSVLGLLSEAFF	TGTGCCTGGAGTGTATTGGGGCTGTTATCTGAAGCTTTCTTT
TRBD1	.	TRBV6-5	TRBJ2-3	CASSQGVWTDTQYF	TGTGCCAGCAGCCAGGGGGTTTGGACAGATACGCAGTATTTT
TRBD1	.	TRBV4-2	TRBJ2-2	CASSQVGLLGGANTGELFF	TGTGCCAGCAGCCAAGTCGGGTTGCTAGGGGGCGCGAACACCGGGGAGCTGTTTTTT
TRBD2	.	TRBV5-1	TRBJ2-3	CASVTSGRSTDTQYF	TGCGCCAGCGTGACTAGCGGGCGTTCCACAGATACGCAGTATTTT
TRBD1	.	TRBV6-5	TRBJ1-4	CASSNDRGLLRKLFF	TGTGCCAGCAGCAACGACAGGGGACTCCTCCGAAAACTGTTTTTT
.	few	TRBV24-1	TRBJ2-7	CATRGSMRRGEQYF	TGTGCCACCAGGGGGTCTATGCGGCGTGGCGAGCAGTACTTC
TRBD2	.	TRBV9	TRBJ2-7	CASSAGGAGVYEQYF	TGTGCCAGCAGCGCTGGAGGAGCGGGGGTGTACGAGCAGTACTTC
.	.	TRBV10-3	TRBJ2-1	CAISEIVGGRLDNEQFF	TGTGCCATCAGTGAGATTGTGGGAGGACGTCTTGACAATGAGCAGTTCTTC
TRBD1	.	TRBV12-5	TRBJ2-1	CASGLVVGQGASNEQFF	TGTGCTAGTGGTTTGGTAGTCGGACAGGGGGCGAGTAATGAGCAGTTCTTC
TRBD2	.	TRBV4-2	TRBJ2-2	CASSPNSGSANTGELFF	TGTGCCAGCAGCCCAAACAGCGGGAGCGCGAACACCGGGGAGCTGTTTTTT
.	.	TRBV7-2	TRBJ2-1	CASSLDEDEQFF	TGTGCCAGCAGCTTAGATGAGGATGAGCAGTTCTTC
TRBD1	.	TRBV5-5	TRBJ1-6	CASSLDGTVNSPLHF	TGTGCCAGCAGCTTGGATGGGACAGTTAATTCACCCCTCCACTTT
.	few	TRBV5-1	TRBJ1-5	CASSLGSANQPQHF	TGCGCCAGCAGCTTGGGGTCAGCCAATCAGCCCCAGCATTTT
.	few	TRBV27	TRBJ2-3	CASSRVLVTDTQYF	TGTGCCAGCAGTAGAGTTCTAGTCACAGATACGCAGTATTTT
TRBD1	few	TRBV18	TRBJ1-1	CASSPRQGVTEAFF	TGTGCCAGCTCACCACGGCAGGGGGTCACTGAAGCTTTCTTT
TRBD1	.	TRBV24-1	TRBJ2-3	CATSDLTRDRRTDTQYF	TGTGCCACCAGTGATTTAACCCGGGACAGACGCACAGATACGCAGTATTTT
TRBD2	.	TRBV9	TRBJ2-6	CASSSGGTGGANVLTF	TGTGCCAGCAGCTCCGGGGGGACCGGCGGGGCCAACGTCCTGACTTTC
.	few	TRBV7-9	TRBJ2-1	CASSPGTISYNEQFF	TGTGCCAGCAGCCCAGGGACAATTTCCTACAATGAGCAGTTCTTC
TRBD2	.	TRBV24-1	TRBJ2-5	CASSGSGSGTQYF	TGTGCCAGCAGTGGGAGCGGGAGTGGGACCCAGTACTTC
.	.	TRBV5-4	TRBJ2-1	CASSSGLLQYNEQFF	TGTGCCAGCAGCTCAGGACTCCTCCAGTACAATGAGCAGTTCTTC
.	few	TRBV3-1/TRBV3-2	TRBJ1-6	CASSQPEGNSPLHF	TGTGCCAGCAGCCAACCGGAGGGTAATTCACCCCTCCACTTT
TRBD1	.	TRBV5-4	TRBJ2-6	CASSRETGGAGANVLTF	TGTGCCAGCAGTCGTGAGACAGGGGGCGCTGGGGCCAACGTCCTGACTTTC
.	.	TRBV28	TRBJ2-3	CASSTNKWLVADTQYF	TGTGCCAGCAGTACCAACAAGTGGCTTGTGGCAGATACGCAGTATTTT
TRBD1	.	TRBV30	TRBJ2-7	CAWSVQGYEQYF	TGTGCCTGGAGTGTACAGGGGTACGAGCAGTACTTC
.	once	TRBV4-1	TRBJ2-4	CASSQDPRGAKNIQYF	TGCGCCAGCAGCCAGGATCCCCGGGGGGCCAAAAACATTCAGTACTTC
TRBD2	.	TRBV7-2	TRBJ2-1	CASSLTVPGLAGAGNEQFF	TGTGCCAGCAGCTTAACAGTCCCGGGACTAGCGGGAGCGGGCAATGAGCAGTTCTTC
.	.	TRBV9	TRBJ2-7	CASSVSSTGFSSYEQYF	TGTGCCAGCAGCGTTTCATCAACCGGATTTAGCTCCTACGAGCAGTACTTC
.	once	TRBV12-5	TRBJ2-1	CASGVYNEQFF	TGTGCTAGTGGTGTATACAATGAGCAGTTCTTC
.	few	TRBV18	TRBJ2-6	CASSPVPSTGANVLTF	TGTGCCAGCTCACCAGTCCCCTCAACTGGGGCCAACGTCCTGACTTTC
.	few	TRBV7-9	TRBJ2-1	CASSLYALWEQFF	TGTGCCAGCAGCCTTTACGCCCTGTGGGAGCAGTTCTTC
TRBD1	.	TRBV28	TRBJ1-2	CASKIQTGSVRGYTF	TGTGCCAGCAAAATCCAGACAGGGTCGGTGCGTGGCTACACCTTC
.	medium-sized	TRBV2	TRBJ1-2	CASSQDISAGYTF	TGTGCCAGCAGTCAAGACATCTCGGCTGGCTACACCTTC
.	.	TRBV5-1	TRBJ1-1	CASSLDLNTEAFF	TGCGCCAGCAGCTTGGACCTGAACACTGAAGCTTTCTTT
.	.	TRBV11-2	TRBJ1-1	CASSLDWGNRNTEAFF	TGTGCCAGCAGCTTAGATTGGGGTAACCGGAACACTGAAGCTTTCTTT
TRBD2	.	TRBV5-4	TRBJ2-3	CAGTAGGLDTQYF	TGTGCAGGAACAGCGGGAGGGTTAGATACGCAGTATTTT
TRBD1	.	TRBV6-5	TRBJ1-2	CASRRGQGAYGYTF	TGTGCCAGCAGGAGGGGACAGGGAGCGTATGGCTACACCTTC
.	.	TRBV5-1	TRBJ2-5	CASSLGIPQETQYF	TGCGCCAGCAGCTTGGGGATACCCCAAGAGACCCAGTACTTC
.	.	TRBV6-6	TRBJ1-5	CASSYLRTGNQPQHF	TGTGCCAGCAGTTACCTACGGACAGGCAATCAGCCCCAGCATTTT
.	.	TRBV9	TRBJ1-2	CASSQQGNGYTF	TGTGCCAGCAGTCAACAGGGTAATGGCTACACCTTC
.	.	TRBV20-1	TRBJ2-7	CSARVEREQYF	TGCAGTGCTAGAGTAGAGAGGGAGCAGTACTTC
TRBD2	.	TRBV11-2	TRBJ2-5	CASSFTSVEETQYF	TGTGCCAGCAGCTTCACTAGCGTAGAAGAGACCCAGTACTTC
.	.	TRBV28	TRBJ2-3	CASSLMGWAFFDTDTQYF	TGTGCCAGCAGTTTAATGGGTTGGGCTTTTTTTGACACAGATACGCAGTATTTT
.	once	TRBV5-1	TRBJ2-5	CASSLGGQETQYF	TGCGCCAGCAGCTTGGGGGGGCAAGAGACCCAGTACTTC
.	.	TRBV19	TRBJ2-5	CASSGTGTTAGTQYF	TGTGCCAGTAGTGGCACCGGGACAACCGCTGGGACCCAGTACTTC
.	.	TRBV27	TRBJ2-7	CASSAPGLHEQYF	TGTGCCAGCAGTGCCCCAGGCCTCCACGAGCAGTACTTC
.	.	TRBV11-2	TRBJ1-1	CASSSQTGNTEAFF	TGTGCCAGCAGCTCCCAAACCGGGAACACTGAAGCTTTCTTT
TRBD1	.	TRBV11-2	TRBJ2-5	CASSFGQGAETQYF	TGTGCCAGCAGCTTCGGACAGGGGGCAGAGACCCAGTACTTC
.	once	TRBV28	TRBJ1-2	CASSWTKGGYTF	TGTGCCAGCAGTTGGACAAAGGGAGGCTACACCTTC
.	.	TRBV2	TRBJ2-3	CASSDPPRTDTQYF	TGTGCCAGCAGTGACCCTCCCCGCACAGATACGCAGTATTTT
TRBD1	.	TRBV5-1	TRBJ2-7	CASSLTGQEYNEQYF	TGCGCCAGCAGCTTGACGGGACAGGAATACAACGAGCAGTACTTC